The 18 T cell receptor beta chains reported below all come from one sample, sequenced in a study of blood T cell repertoires in COVID-19. TCRdb keeps only in-frame clones here, not all; method: immunoSEQ multiplex PCR. The sample lists a few hundred thousand clones, 80% to 90% occurring once. Sequenced input: peripheral blood. The receptors shown here come from a woman in her seventies with acute or convalescent COVID-19.

CDR3 sequence reads: CASSWDPGQSYGYTF. CDR3 sequence (DNA): TGCGCCAGCAGCTGGGATCCGGGACAGAGCTATGGCTACACCTTC. V gene TRBV5-1 combines with J gene TRBJ1-2; TRBD1 agrees at 7 bases. Germline V gene data show CDR1 as SGHRS and CDR2 as YFSETQ. The CDR3 covers 15 residues. With 3 bases clipped from V and 4 bases from J, the junction kept 9 bases outside the gene matches.

The CDR3 DNA reads TGTGCCAGCAGGAGGGATGGCTATGGCTACACCTTC. This encodes CASRRDGYGYTF. V usage is TRBV6-5 and J usage is TRBJ1-2; D is unresolved. Germline CDR1 is MNHEY and CDR2 is SVGAGI. The CDR3 is 12 residues long. The germline V and J ends were trimmed by 6 bases and 4 bases, with 9 bases remaining between them.

The V call is TRBV5-4, the J call TRBJ2-7, with D unresolved. With 0 bases removed from V and 4 bases from J, the gap between germline ends came to 8 bases. Germline CDR1 SGHNT, CDR2 YYREEE (reference sequence). The CDR3 covers 13 residues. The CDR3 coding sequence is TGTGCCAGCAGCTTGGTCCCTTCTTACGAGCAGTACTTC. Translation: CASSLVPSYEQYF.

This chain connects TRBV3-1 (or the pseudogene TRBV3-2) to TRBJ2-7; 7 nucleotides match TRBD2. The CDR3 extends over 10 amino acids. The V and J ends lost 8 bases and 5 bases, in that order; junction bases with no gene match: 0. The germline gives CDR1 LGHDT, CDR2 YNNKEL (reference sequence). In nucleotides, the CDR3 is TGTGCCAGCGGGAGGGACGAGCAGTACTTC. Translating it yields CASGRDEQYF.

This clone was seen only once. The V gene is TRBV18, the J gene TRBJ1-1; possibly TRBD1 for D (6 bases). Germline V gives CDR1 KGHSH, CDR2 LQKENI. This CDR3 is built from 14 residues. The V end was cut by 6 bases, the J end by 3 bases, with 14 bases between. The CDR3 bases are TGTGCCAGCTCCCTCAGGGGCCCCTACACTGAAGCTTTCTTT. Its protein product is CASSLRGPYTEAFF.

A few counts support this clone. The rearrangement uses TRBV5-4 and TRBJ2-7; 10 bases are a match to TRBD2. V lost 0 bases, J lost 2 bases, and 5 bases stayed unmatched. The germline gives CDR1 SGHNT, CDR2 YYREEE (reference sequence). The CDR3 sequence is 16 residues long. The CDR3 spells CASSLGPAGGTYEQYF. The CDR3 DNA reads as TGTGCCAGCAGCTTGGGCCCAGCGGGGGGGACCTACGAGCAGTACTTC.

This chain connects TRBV2 to TRBJ1-4; maybe TRBD1 (5 bases). V gave up 7 bases and J gave up 3 bases, with 24 bases separating them. This CDR3 is 18 amino acids long. Looked up from germline, CDR1 is SNHLY and CDR2 is FYNNEI. The CDR3 bases are TGTGCCAGCAAGCTAGGGCAGGGATTGTGGTTAGCTAATGAAAAACTGTTTTTT. It translates to CASKLGQGLWLANEKLFF.

V usage is TRBV11-2 and J usage is TRBJ2-5; a possible D gene is TRBD2 (5 bases). CDR1 is SGHAT and CDR2 is FQNNGV in the germline V gene. The germline V and J ends were trimmed by 3 bases and 4 bases, with 6 bases remaining between them. This CDR3 region has 12 residues. The CDR3 loop is CASSLLAETQYF. Here the CDR3 DNA reads TGTGCCAGCAGCTTGCTAGCAGAGACCCAGTACTTC.

CDR3 bases: TGTGCCAGCAGCTTGGTATGGGGAGGCTCCTACAATGAGCAGTTCTTC. Translated, it gives CASSLVWGGSYNEQFF. The chain has TRBV5-4 and TRBJ2-1, with a tentative D call TRBD2 (6 bases). The CDR3 contains 16 residues. Germline CDR1 and CDR2: SGHNT and YYREEE (reference sequence). The ends were cut back, 0 bases at V and 0 bases at J, with 10 bases in the middle.

CDR3 bases: TGCGCCAGCAGCCTTGAGACGGGGGGCAATTACGAGCAGTACTTC. It specifies CASSLETGGNYEQYF. The chain is built from TRBV4-1 and TRBJ2-7, with a weak D call TRBD2 (7 bases). The CDR3 is made up of 15 amino acids. Looked up from germline, CDR1 is MGHRA and CDR2 is YSYEKL. The germline V and J ends were trimmed by 4 bases and 4 bases, with 17 bases remaining between them.

V gene TRBV9 combines with J gene TRBJ2-2, with a weak D call TRBD2 (5 bases). CDR3 length: 13 amino acids. Looked up from germline, CDR1 is SGDLS and CDR2 is YYNGEE. The V gene lost 5 bases and the J gene lost 3 bases, with 8 bases spanning the gap. The CDR3 spells CASSRGYTGELFF. The CDR3 region has the DNA TGTGCCAGCAGTCGGGGATACACCGGGGAGCTGTTTTTT.

The rearrangement links TRBV19 to TRBJ1-3; D unresolved. CDR1 is LNHDA and CDR2 is SQIVND in the germline V gene (reference sequence). The CDR3 runs to 16 residues. V lost 7 bases and J lost 0, with 16 bases in between. In DNA, the CDR3 is TGTGCCAGTAAAGCGGAGCTCACCCTCTCTGGAAACACCATATATTTT. Translation gives CASKAELTLSGNTIYF. Using reference TRBV19 and TRBJ1-3 for the parts outside the CDR3, the full variable domain is DGGITQSPKYLFRKEGQNVTLSCEQNLNHDAMYWYRQDPGQGLRLIYYSQIVNDFQKGDIAEGYSVSREKKESFPLTVTSAQKNPTAFYLCASKAELTLSGNTIYFGEGSWLTVV.

The chain links TRBV7-9 to TRBJ2-4, with TRBD1 matching over 8 bases. The CDR3 has 17 amino acids. V lost 6 bases, J lost 3 bases, and 13 bases stayed unmatched. CDR1 and CDR2 (germline): SEHNR, FQNEAQ (reference sequence). The DNA for the CDR3 is TGTGCCAGCAGTCGGGAACCGGGACAGGACCTCAAAAACATTCAGTACTTC. Translated: CASSREPGQDLKNIQYF.

The rearrangement links TRBV2 to TRBJ2-3; TRBD2 is a possible D gene (5 bases). The length of the CDR3 is 13 residues. CDR1 is SNHLY and CDR2 is FYNNEI in the germline V gene. With 6 bases removed from V and 2 bases from J, the gap between germline ends came to 9 bases. CDR3 region: CASRPEATDTQYF. The CDR3 DNA reads TGTGCCAGCAGGCCGGAGGCCACAGATACGCAGTATTTT.

This chain uses TRBV4-2 with TRBJ1-1; D is possibly TRBD1 (5 bases). This CDR3 has 12 amino acids. V was clipped by 3 bases and J by 8 bases, with 10 bases between them. Germline CDR1 and CDR2: LGHNA and YNFKEQ. The CDR3 spells CASSQGTREAFF. In DNA form, the CDR3 reads TGTGCCAGCAGCCAGGGGACTCGAGAAGCTTTCTTT.

The chain carries TRBV5-1 and TRBJ1-2; D remains ambiguous. The V gene lost 0 bases and the J gene lost 7 bases, with 7 bases spanning the gap. CDR3 length equals 12 residues. Germline lookup yields CDR1 SGHRS and CDR2 YFSETQ. The CDR3 sequence: CASSLDAGGYTF. CDR3 coding DNA: TGCGCCAGCAGCTTGGATGCGGGTGGCTACACCTTC.

The chain uses TRBV5-5 and TRBJ2-7; the D is unclear. The V end lost 5 bases, the J end lost 2 bases, and 14 bases lay between the germline ends. CDR3 length: 14 amino acids. Germline values: CDR1 SGHKS, CDR2 YYEKEE (reference sequence). The CDR3 spells CASRTGSSTYEQYF. CDR3 bases: TGTGCCAGCAGGACCGGGTCCTCCACCTACGAGCAGTACTTC.

The CDR3 protein is CASSFVARGTEAFF. The CDR3 coding sequence is TGTGCCAGCAGCTTTGTAGCCAGGGGCACTGAAGCTTTCTTT. The chain is built from TRBV7-9 and TRBJ1-1; weak D call: TRBD1 (6 bases). The CDR3 spans 14 residues. In germline, CDR1 is SEHNR, CDR2 FQNEAQ (reference sequence). The V end was cut by 3 bases, the J end by 4 bases, with 12 bases between.